This entry concerns a single T cell receptor beta chain. Its antigen remains unknown. Naive CD8 cells lacked CD45RO, underwent positive selection for CCR7 and left out terminally differentiated effector memory CD45RA+ cells. Each donor was a Caucasian adult residing in Nashville, Tennessee. This sample is drawn from a study of shared clonotypes between healthy human individuals. Study-wide points: Few donors limited the genetic and exposure-history diversity represented.

There are 16 residues in the CDR3. Between the trimmed V and J ends, which lost 5 bases and 4 bases, there was a span of 20 bases. CDR1 is SGHAT and CDR2 is FQNNGV in the germline V gene. Per the study methods: Filtering differed, since immunoSEQ gave only junction sequences and no quality scores. Produced via immunoSEQ multiplex PCR; TCRdb's table is partial and in-frame only. Clonal size and the V and J genes are those of that table, whereas D and trimming came from the DNA. Here the sample spans 800,000 to 950,000 clones, about 96% being singletons. The sample consisted of naive CD8+ T cells sorted from blood. The TCR was taken from a man aged 25-45 years in good health. V usage is TRBV11-2 and J usage is TRBJ2-5; D possibly corresponds to TRBD1 (6 bases). CDR3 coding DNA: TGTGCCAGCAGCCCTAAAGTACAGGGAAGTCGAGAGACCCAGTACTTC. As protein: CASSPKVQGSRETQYF.